The rows below give T cell receptor beta chains drawn from one sample of a study of shared clonotypes between healthy human individuals. Clones were sequenced by immunoSEQ multiplex PCR, and TCRdb holds only the in-frame ones, with some missing. The sample consists of about half a million clones, 78% of them appearing once. What was sequenced was PBMCs. The source of these receptors is a woman aged 40 to 50 in good health. Some clones in this sample may be carry-over from other donors' samples. CDR3s include the opening cysteine and the closing phenylalanine or tryptophan. D genes are given only for firm matches. Only some rows state a clone size, as once, few, many or a class for expanded clones.

j_call d_call v_call clone_size cdr3_aa cdr3_nt
TRBJ2-7 - TRBV6-4 - CASIGLPPLYEQYF TGTGCCAGCATTGGACTACCGCCCCTGTACGAGCAGTACTTC
TRBJ2-7 - TRBV7-9 - CASSLEGSYVYEQYF TGTGCCAGCAGCTTAGAGGGGTCGTATGTATACGAGCAGTACTTC
TRBJ1-5 - TRBV5-6 - CASSLPYGKYQPQHF TGTGCCAGCAGCTTACCATATGGGAAATATCAGCCCCAGCATTTT
TRBJ1-5 TRBD1 TRBV27 - CASSTAGGAGNQPQHF TGTGCCAGCAGTACAGCAGGGGGCGCGGGCAATCAGCCCCAGCATTTT
TRBJ1-1 - TRBV7-2 once CASSLGNRGTEAFF TGTGCCAGCAGCTTAGGAAACCGCGGCACTGAAGCTTTCTTT
TRBJ2-7 - TRBV5-1 - CASSLSRSAYEQYF TGCGCCAGCAGCTTGAGCCGTTCGGCCTACGAGCAGTACTTC
TRBJ2-1 - TRBV30 - CAWSSKRAPGYNEQFF TGTGCCTGGAGTAGTAAAAGGGCGCCGGGATACAATGAGCAGTTCTTC
TRBJ2-1 TRBD2 TRBV6-4 - CASSEGREAQSEQFF TGTGCCAGCAGTGAGGGGCGGGAGGCACAGAGTGAGCAGTTCTTC
TRBJ2-3 TRBD2 TRBV11-1 many CASSAGLAGEGGLDTQYF TGTGCCAGCAGCGCGGGACTAGCGGGAGAAGGAGGTTTGGATACGCAGTATTTT
TRBJ2-7 TRBD2 TRBV4-1 - CASSRGLAGGPLSSYEQYF TGCGCCAGCAGCCGAGGACTAGCGGGAGGCCCACTGAGCTCCTACGAGCAGTACTTC
TRBJ2-7 - TRBV1 - CTSSSYEQYF TGCACCAGCAGCTCCTACGAGCAGTACTTC
TRBJ1-2 - TRBV15 - CATSRDLVTLDGYTF TGTGCCACCAGCAGAGATCTAGTGACTTTGGATGGCTACACCTTC
TRBJ2-7 TRBD1 TRBV30 - CAWSAGGYEQYF TGTGCCTGGAGCGCAGGGGGCTACGAGCAGTACTTC
TRBJ2-2 - TRBV5-5 - CASSLIYTGELFF TGTGCCAGCAGCTTGATTTACACCGGGGAGCTGTTTTTT
TRBJ2-6 - TRBV5-1 once CASSLGPGSGANVLTF TGCGCCAGCAGCTTGGGTCCGGGCTCTGGGGCCAACGTCCTGACTTTC
TRBJ2-3 TRBD2 TRBV7-8 - CASSLEPSGNPDTQYF TGTGCCAGCAGCTTAGAGCCTAGCGGGAACCCAGATACGCAGTATTTT
TRBJ2-5 - TRBV4-1 - CASSQDQGPAEGETQYF TGCGCCAGCAGCCAAGATCAAGGTCCAGCGGAGGGAGAGACCCAGTACTTC
TRBJ1-5 - TRBV5-4 - CASSLDPNQPQHF TGTGCCAGCAGCTTGGACCCGAACCAGCCCCAGCATTTT
TRBJ2-2 - TRBV11-1 few CASRITRTGELFF TGTGCCAGCAGAATAACCAGAACCGGGGAGCTGTTTTTT
TRBJ2-1 TRBD2 TRBV4-1 - CASSQVLAARRSYNEQFF TGCGCCAGCAGCCAGGTCCTAGCGGCTCGACGCTCCTACAATGAGCAGTTCTTC
TRBJ1-1 TRBD1 TRBV19 - CASSIARRAGGWDTEAFF TGTGCCAGTAGTATAGCGAGGAGGGCAGGGGGCTGGGACACTGAAGCTTTCTTT
TRBJ2-1 TRBD2 TRBV6-1 - CASSVELAGASEQFF TGTGCCAGCAGTGTCGAACTAGCGGGAGCGAGTGAGCAGTTCTTC
TRBJ2-3 - TRBV10-3 - CAISGADSTDTQYF TGTGCCATCAGTGGAGCTGACAGCACAGATACGCAGTATTTT
TRBJ2-7 - TRBV14 - CASSQLRGTEQYF TGTGCCAGCAGCCAATTAAGGGGGACCGAGCAGTACTTC
TRBJ2-1 - TRBV19 once CASSLALSSYNEQFF TGTGCCAGTAGTTTAGCGCTGAGCTCCTACAATGAGCAGTTCTTC
TRBJ1-2 - TRBV30 - CAWSNGGGGYTF TGTGCCTGGAGTAACGGGGGCGGTGGCTACACCTTC
TRBJ1-1 - TRBV10-3 - CAIRRDQNTEAFF TGTGCCATCAGAAGGGACCAGAACACTGAAGCTTTCTTT
TRBJ2-1 TRBD2 TRBV10-3 many CAIREREGSYNEQFF TGTGCCATCAGGGAGCGGGAGGGTTCCTACAATGAGCAGTTCTTC
TRBJ2-5 - TRBV7-2 few CASSLPGAAETQYF TGTGCCAGCAGCTTACCGGGGGCGGCAGAGACCCAGTACTTC
TRBJ1-5 - TRBV18 once CASSQGTGGVNQPQHF TGTGCCAGCTCACAAGGAACCGGGGGCGTTAATCAGCCCCAGCATTTT
TRBJ2-7 - TRBV7-9 - CASSLGTFLYEQYF TGTGCCAGCAGCTTAGGAACTTTCCTCTACGAGCAGTACTTC
TRBJ2-1 - TRBV11-2 few CASSPRSGGSSFF TGTGCCAGCAGCCCACGGTCCGGAGGTTCTAGTTTCTTC
TRBJ2-6 TRBD2 TRBV19 - CASRPSGYTSGANVLTF TGTGCCAGTAGACCTAGCGGGTACACCTCTGGGGCCAACGTCCTGACTTTC
TRBJ1-4 - TRBV4-3 - CASSPFGVANEKLFF TGCGCCAGCAGCCCCTTCGGGGTGGCTAATGAAAAACTGTTTTTT
TRBJ1-1 - TRBV28 - CASARGNTEAFF TGTGCCAGCGCGCGGGGGAACACTGAAGCTTTCTTT
TRBJ2-7 TRBD1 TRBV27 - CASTPSGQGVGEQYF TGTGCCAGCACTCCTTCGGGACAGGGTGTTGGAGAGCAGTACTTC
TRBJ2-5 - TRBV11-2 - CASSPSGRGGETQYF TGTGCCAGCAGCCCCTCGGGACGGGGTGGGGAGACCCAGTACTTC
TRBJ2-3 - TRBV2 - CASTGTVETDTQYF TGTGCCAGCACCGGGACCGTTGAGACAGATACGCAGTATTTT
TRBJ1-2 TRBD1 TRBV7-9 few CASSWTGDYGYTF TGTGCCAGCAGTTGGACAGGGGACTATGGCTACACCTTC
TRBJ2-5 TRBD2 TRBV9 once CASSPSSGRETQYF TGTGCCAGCAGCCCCAGTAGCGGGAGAGAGACCCAGTACTTC
TRBJ2-2 TRBD2 TRBV5-4 - CASSPAGWRERGGELFF TGTGCCAGCAGCCCAGCGGGATGGCGGGAGAGAGGCGGGGAGCTGTTTTTT
TRBJ2-6 - TRBV7-9 - CASSLPAVSGANVLTF TGTGCCAGCAGCTTACCCGCAGTCTCTGGGGCCAACGTCCTGACTTTC
TRBJ2-7 TRBD2 TRBV7-9 - CASSYPIGGLASGEQYF TGTGCCAGCAGCTACCCGATTGGCGGACTAGCGAGTGGCGAGCAGTACTTC